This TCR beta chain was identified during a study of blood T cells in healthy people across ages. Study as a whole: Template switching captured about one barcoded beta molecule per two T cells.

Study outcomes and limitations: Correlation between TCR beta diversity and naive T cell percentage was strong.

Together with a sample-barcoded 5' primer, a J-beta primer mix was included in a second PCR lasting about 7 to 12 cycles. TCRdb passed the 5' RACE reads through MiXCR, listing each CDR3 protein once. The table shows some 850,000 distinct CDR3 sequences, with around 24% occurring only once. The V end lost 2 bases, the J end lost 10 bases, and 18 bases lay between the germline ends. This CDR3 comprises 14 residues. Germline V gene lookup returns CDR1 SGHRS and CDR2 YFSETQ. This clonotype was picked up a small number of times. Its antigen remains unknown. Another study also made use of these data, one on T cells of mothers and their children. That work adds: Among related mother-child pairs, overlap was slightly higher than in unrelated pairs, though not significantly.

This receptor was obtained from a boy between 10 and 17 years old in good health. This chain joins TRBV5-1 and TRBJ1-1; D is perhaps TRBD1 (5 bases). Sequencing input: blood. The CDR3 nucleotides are TGCGCCAGCAGCTTCGACAGAGCCCAGAGTGTAGCTTTCTTT. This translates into CASSFDRAQSVAFF. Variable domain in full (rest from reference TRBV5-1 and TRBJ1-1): KAGVTQTPRYLIKTRGQQVTLSCSPISGHRSVSWYQQTPGQGLQFLFEYFSETQRNKGNFPGRFSGRQFSNSRSEMNVSTLELGDSALYLCASSFDRAQSVAFFGQGTRLTVV.